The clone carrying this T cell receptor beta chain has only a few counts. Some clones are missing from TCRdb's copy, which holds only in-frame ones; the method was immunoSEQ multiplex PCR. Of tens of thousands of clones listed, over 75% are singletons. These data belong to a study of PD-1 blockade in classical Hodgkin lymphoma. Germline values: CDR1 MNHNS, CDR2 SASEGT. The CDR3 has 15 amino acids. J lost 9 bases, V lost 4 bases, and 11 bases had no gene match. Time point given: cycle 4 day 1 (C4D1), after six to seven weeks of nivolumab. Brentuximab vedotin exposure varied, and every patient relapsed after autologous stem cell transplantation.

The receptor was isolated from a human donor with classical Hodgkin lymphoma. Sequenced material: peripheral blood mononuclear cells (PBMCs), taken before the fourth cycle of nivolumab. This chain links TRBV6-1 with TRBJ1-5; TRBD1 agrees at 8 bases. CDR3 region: CASSALTGADGPQHF. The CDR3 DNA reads TGTGCCAGCAGTGCTCTGACAGGGGCGGACGGGCCCCAGCATTTT.